A selection of T cell receptor beta chains follows, all from one sample in a study of OX40 agonist ivuxolimab in advanced cancers. Some clones are missing from TCRdb's copy, which holds only in-frame ones; the method was immunoSEQ multiplex PCR. Seen here are approximately 110,000 clones, 85% to 95% observed once, and the top ten hold under 0.95%. The source material was CD4+ or CD8+ T cells sorted from blood, sampled in a trial of the OX40 agonist ivuxolimab. The receptor source for this set is an adult with an advanced solid tumor such as melanoma, head and neck, liver or kidney cancer. Each CDR3 is given with its conserved first and last residue. The D gene is left open where the match is weak. Some rows mark clone size as missing; the rest say once, few, many or name a class of expanded clone.

j_call: TRBJ2-3
clone_size: .
v_call: TRBV28
d_call: .
cdr3_nt: TGTGCCAGCAGCCCTTCCGGGACCCCGACTAGCACAGATACGCAGTATTTT
cdr3_aa: CASSPSGTPTSTDTQYF

j_call: TRBJ1-1
clone_size: .
v_call: TRBV18
d_call: .
cdr3_nt: TGTGCCAGCTCACCACGGGAGGAGGGCACTGAAGCTTTCTTT
cdr3_aa: CASSPREEGTEAFF

j_call: TRBJ2-5
clone_size: .
v_call: TRBV27
d_call: .
cdr3_nt: TGTGCCAGCGGGAGTCAAGGACTATGGACCCAGTACTTC
cdr3_aa: CASGSQGLWTQYF

j_call: TRBJ1-5
clone_size: .
v_call: TRBV18
d_call: .
cdr3_nt: TGTGCCAGCTCCCTAGGGGGTGGGCCCTATAGCAATCAGCCCCAGCATTTT
cdr3_aa: CASSLGGGPYSNQPQHF

j_call: TRBJ2-1
clone_size: .
v_call: TRBV16
d_call: .
cdr3_nt: TGTGCCAGCAGCCCGCGAACATCCTACAATGAGCAGTTCTTC
cdr3_aa: CASSPRTSYNEQFF

j_call: TRBJ2-3
clone_size: .
v_call: TRBV7-9
d_call: TRBD2
cdr3_nt: TGTGCCAGCAGCTCGGGACTAGCGCAAGATACGCAGTATTTT
cdr3_aa: CASSSGLAQDTQYF

j_call: TRBJ1-6
clone_size: once
v_call: TRBV15
d_call: .
cdr3_nt: TGTGCCACCAGCAGAGACCATATCTCCAGGAGCTCCTATAATTCACCCCTCCACTTT
cdr3_aa: CATSRDHISRSSYNSPLHF

j_call: TRBJ2-7
clone_size: .
v_call: TRBV19
d_call: TRBD2
cdr3_nt: TGTGCCAGTAGTACCGGGCCGCGGGGTAGCGGGAGCAAGAGATACGAGCAGTACTTC
cdr3_aa: CASSTGPRGSGSKRYEQYF

j_call: TRBJ2-3
clone_size: .
v_call: TRBV2
d_call: .
cdr3_nt: TGTGCCAGCAGCGCCGGGACTCTGCCAGATACGCAGTATTTT
cdr3_aa: CASSAGTLPDTQYF

j_call: TRBJ2-7
clone_size: .
v_call: TRBV2
d_call: TRBD2
cdr3_nt: TGTGCCAGCAGTGAACTAGCGGCTTCCTACGAGCAGTACTTC
cdr3_aa: CASSELAASYEQYF

j_call: TRBJ1-1
clone_size: once
v_call: TRBV9
d_call: .
cdr3_nt: TGTGCCAGCAGCGAGGCAGGGGTGAACACTGAAGCTTTCTTT
cdr3_aa: CASSEAGVNTEAFF

j_call: TRBJ2-7
clone_size: .
v_call: TRBV28
d_call: TRBD1
cdr3_nt: TGTGCCAGCAGTCCCATCGGGACAGTACGCTCCTACGAGCAGTACTTC
cdr3_aa: CASSPIGTVRSYEQYF

j_call: TRBJ2-3
clone_size: .
v_call: TRBV4-2
d_call: .
cdr3_nt: TGTGCCAGCAGCCAAGATCGGGCGGGGATCGCAGATACGCAGTATTTT
cdr3_aa: CASSQDRAGIADTQYF

j_call: TRBJ2-7
clone_size: once
v_call: TRBV10-3
d_call: .
cdr3_nt: TGTGCCATCGGACACCTCTCCTACGAGCAGTACTTC
cdr3_aa: CAIGHLSYEQYF

j_call: TRBJ2-3
clone_size: .
v_call: TRBV7-8
d_call: TRBD2
cdr3_nt: TGTGCCAGCAGCGAGGGACTAGCGGGAGCAAGGGATACGCAGTATTTT
cdr3_aa: CASSEGLAGARDTQYF

j_call: TRBJ2-7
clone_size: .
v_call: TRBV14
d_call: TRBD1
cdr3_nt: TGTGCCAGCAGCCAAGGACAGGGGGCCTTCGGCGAGCAGTACTTC
cdr3_aa: CASSQGQGAFGEQYF

j_call: TRBJ1-5
clone_size: .
v_call: TRBV30
d_call: TRBD1
cdr3_nt: TGTGCCTGGTCTCAGGGGGCTAATCAGCCCCAGCATTTT
cdr3_aa: CAWSQGANQPQHF

j_call: TRBJ1-6
clone_size: .
v_call: TRBV5-1
d_call: .
cdr3_nt: TGCGCCAGCAGCTTTAGGACTCCAGATATGTATAATTCACCCCTCCACTTT
cdr3_aa: CASSFRTPDMYNSPLHF

j_call: TRBJ1-5
clone_size: .
v_call: TRBV7-2
d_call: .
cdr3_nt: TGTGCCAGCAGCCCGCAGGTCGGGCCGAATCAGCCCCAGCATTTT
cdr3_aa: CASSPQVGPNQPQHF

j_call: TRBJ1-6
clone_size: .
v_call: TRBV28
d_call: .
cdr3_nt: TGTGCCAGCAGTTTACTGGGGAGTGATTCACCCCTCCACTTT
cdr3_aa: CASSLLGSDSPLHF

j_call: TRBJ2-1
clone_size: .
v_call: TRBV9
d_call: TRBD2
cdr3_nt: TGTGCCAGCAGCGGAGGACTAGCGTCTTACAATGAGCAGTTCTTC
cdr3_aa: CASSGGLASYNEQFF

j_call: TRBJ2-7
clone_size: .
v_call: TRBV10-3
d_call: TRBD1
cdr3_nt: TGTGCCATCAGTGCGGGACAGGGGACATTGGGCGAGCAGTACTTC
cdr3_aa: CAISAGQGTLGEQYF

j_call: TRBJ1-4
clone_size: .
v_call: TRBV7-9
d_call: TRBD1
cdr3_nt: TGTGCCAGCAGCTTGGGACAGGGGGGTGAAAAACTGTTTTTT
cdr3_aa: CASSLGQGGEKLFF

j_call: TRBJ1-1
clone_size: .
v_call: TRBV2
d_call: .
cdr3_nt: TGTGCCAGCGCGTGGGGGGAGTGGGTAACTGAAGCTTTCTTT
cdr3_aa: CASAWGEWVTEAFF

j_call: TRBJ2-7
clone_size: .
v_call: TRBV19
d_call: TRBD1
cdr3_nt: TGTGCCAGTAGTATAGGGACAGGCCCCGAAGACGAGCAGTACTTC
cdr3_aa: CASSIGTGPEDEQYF

j_call: TRBJ2-1
clone_size: .
v_call: TRBV7-2
d_call: TRBD2
cdr3_nt: TGTGCCAGCAGCTTAGCCGTACTAGCGGGACACTACAATGAGCAGTTCTTC
cdr3_aa: CASSLAVLAGHYNEQFF

j_call: TRBJ1-2
clone_size: .
v_call: TRBV15
d_call: .
cdr3_nt: TGTGCCACCAGCAGAGTGACGGGTGGCTATGGCTACACCTTC
cdr3_aa: CATSRVTGGYGYTF

j_call: TRBJ1-2
clone_size: .
v_call: TRBV11-2
d_call: .
cdr3_nt: TGTGCCAGCAGCTTAGACCTGGGTGGCTACACCTTC
cdr3_aa: CASSLDLGGYTF

j_call: TRBJ1-1
clone_size: .
v_call: TRBV27
d_call: .
cdr3_nt: TGTGCCAGCAGTTTATGGGAGAACACTGAAGCTTTCTTT
cdr3_aa: CASSLWENTEAFF

j_call: TRBJ2-1
clone_size: few
v_call: TRBV9
d_call: .
cdr3_nt: TGTGCCAGCAGCCCCCGGACTCCGCCTAGCTCCTACAATGAGCAGTTCTTC
cdr3_aa: CASSPRTPPSSYNEQFF

j_call: TRBJ1-1
clone_size: .
v_call: TRBV2
d_call: TRBD1
cdr3_nt: TGTGCCAGCCCCCCGGGACAGGGGTCTGAAGCTTTCTTT
cdr3_aa: CASPPGQGSEAFF

j_call: TRBJ1-2
clone_size: .
v_call: TRBV28
d_call: .
cdr3_nt: TGTGCCAGCCGAAGACTTGAAGCCGGCTATGGCTACACCTTC
cdr3_aa: CASRRLEAGYGYTF

j_call: TRBJ2-7
clone_size: .
v_call: TRBV7-2
d_call: .
cdr3_nt: TGTGCCAGCAGCTTAGTGGGCCATCTGAGCTCCTACGAGCAGTACTTC
cdr3_aa: CASSLVGHLSSYEQYF

j_call: TRBJ2-7
clone_size: .
v_call: TRBV11-2
d_call: .
cdr3_nt: TGTGCCAGTCAGCTGGCCCGATCCTACGAGCAGTACTTC
cdr3_aa: CASQLARSYEQYF

j_call: TRBJ1-4
clone_size: .
v_call: TRBV6-5
d_call: TRBD1
cdr3_nt: TGTGCCAGCAGTACACAGGGGCAACTGTTTTTT
cdr3_aa: CASSTQGQLFF

j_call: TRBJ1-1
clone_size: .
v_call: TRBV7-2
d_call: .
cdr3_nt: TGTGCCAGCAGCTATTACATCCAGTCTGAAGCTTTCTTT
cdr3_aa: CASSYYIQSEAFF

j_call: TRBJ1-5
clone_size: .
v_call: TRBV19
d_call: .
cdr3_nt: TGTGCCAGTCTAGGGGGGCCACGGATGGTCACGAATCAGCCCCAGCATTTT
cdr3_aa: CASLGGPRMVTNQPQHF

j_call: TRBJ1-2
clone_size: .
v_call: TRBV19
d_call: TRBD1
cdr3_nt: TGTGCCAGTAGTATCCCCCCAGGGGGCTCCAACTATGGCTACACCTTC
cdr3_aa: CASSIPPGGSNYGYTF

j_call: TRBJ2-7
clone_size: .
v_call: TRBV15
d_call: TRBD1
cdr3_nt: TGTGCCACCAGCAGAGAGAAGGGGTCGACAGGGAGCGGCGAGCAGTACTTC
cdr3_aa: CATSREKGSTGSGEQYF

j_call: TRBJ1-3
clone_size: few
v_call: TRBV15
d_call: TRBD1
cdr3_nt: TGTGCCACCAGCAGAGGCTCCGGACAGGGGCTAGGAAACACCATATATTTT
cdr3_aa: CATSRGSGQGLGNTIYF

j_call: TRBJ1-5
clone_size: .
v_call: TRBV2
d_call: TRBD1
cdr3_nt: TGTGCCAGCGCCGACAGGGGACGAATTCAGCCCCAGCATTTT
cdr3_aa: CASADRGRIQPQHF

j_call: TRBJ1-2
clone_size: .
v_call: TRBV4-1
d_call: .
cdr3_nt: TGCGCCAGCAGCCAATTGGGGACGCCATCGGCTAACTATGGCTACACCTTC
cdr3_aa: CASSQLGTPSANYGYTF

j_call: TRBJ2-7
clone_size: .
v_call: TRBV29-1
d_call: .
cdr3_nt: TGCAGCGTAGAGGTAGTCGGTCACTCCTACGAGCAGTACTTC
cdr3_aa: CSVEVVGHSYEQYF

j_call: TRBJ2-2
clone_size: .
v_call: TRBV30
d_call: .
cdr3_nt: TGTGCCTGGAGCCCGAACACCGGGGAGCTGTTTTTT
cdr3_aa: CAWSPNTGELFF

j_call: TRBJ2-7
clone_size: .
v_call: TRBV6-1
d_call: .
cdr3_nt: TGTGCCAGCAGTGAAGTCTACCACTCCTACGAGCAGTACTTC
cdr3_aa: CASSEVYHSYEQYF

j_call: TRBJ2-2
clone_size: .
v_call: TRBV12-5
d_call: TRBD1
cdr3_nt: TGTGCTAGTGTTCTCCGGACAGGACTCGGGGAGCTGTTTTTT
cdr3_aa: CASVLRTGLGELFF

j_call: TRBJ2-3
clone_size: .
v_call: TRBV7-6
d_call: .
cdr3_nt: TGTGCCAGCAGCCCGATGGGGAGCACAGATACGCAGTATTTT
cdr3_aa: CASSPMGSTDTQYF

j_call: TRBJ1-1
clone_size: .
v_call: TRBV5-1
d_call: .
cdr3_nt: TGCGCCAGCAGCTCACAGTTGAACACTGAAGCTTTCTTT
cdr3_aa: CASSSQLNTEAFF

j_call: TRBJ2-7
clone_size: .
v_call: TRBV28
d_call: TRBD1
cdr3_nt: TGTGCCAGCAGGACTCCGGGACAGACCTACGAGCAGTACTTC
cdr3_aa: CASRTPGQTYEQYF

j_call: TRBJ2-6
clone_size: .
v_call: TRBV2
d_call: .
cdr3_nt: TGTGCCAGCAGTGAAACCCCAGGGCTCCTGACTTTC
cdr3_aa: CASSETPGLLTF